This T cell receptor beta chain was observed in a study of shared clonotypes between healthy human individuals. Study in general: Three plates each covered CD4 naive and memory; CD8 naive two, CD8 memory one. Study findings and constraints: Only blood was sampled; tissue repertoires likely differ. How much donors shared clonotypes was expected to be affected by sequencing depth.

Germline V gives CDR1 KGHSH, CDR2 LQKENI. This CDR3 has 16 residues. Trimming removed 7 bases from V and 2 bases from J; junction bases left unmatched: 6. Concerning this clone: Its matching antigen is unknown.

The assay was immunoSEQ multiplex PCR, and TCRdb's table has in-frame clones only and misses some. The sample consists of roughly 2.5 million clones, approximately 90% of them appearing once. The sequenced sample was naive CD4+ T cells sorted from blood. The subset here: CD45RA+ positively selected. This TCR was sampled from a young man in good health. This sequence joins TRBV18 and TRBJ2-3, with 13 nucleotides matching TRBD2. The CDR3 nucleotides read TGTGCCAGCTGTCGGACTAGCGGGAGTACCACAGATACGCAGTATTTT. Its protein product is CASCRTSGSTTDTQYF.